The 22 T cell receptor beta chains below come from one sample, sequenced in a study of blood T cell repertoires in COVID-19. Only in-frame clones appear in the TCRdb table, and some are missing; sequencing was by immunoSEQ multiplex PCR. Of 95,000 or so clones listed, around 80% are singletons. The source material was peripheral blood. The receptors come from a human donor in a cohort sampled during active COVID-19.

The chain links TRBV6-5 to TRBJ1-5, with 7 bases fitting TRBD1. CDR1 is MNHEY, CDR2 SVGAGI, per germline. V trimming: 4 bases; J trimming: 4 bases; junction bases outside the gene matches: 4. The CDR3 has 14 residues. The CDR3: CASSFSGGNQPQHF. CDR3 sequence (DNA): TGTGCCAGCAGTTTTTCAGGGGGAAATCAGCCCCAGCATTTT.

There are a few counts of this clone. V usage is TRBV29-1 and J usage is TRBJ1-1; weak D call: TRBD1 (6 bases). This CDR3 spans 14 amino acids. Germline CDR1 SQVTM, CDR2 ANQGSEA. The ends were cut back, 5 bases at V and 3 bases at J, with 16 bases in the middle. The CDR3 nucleotides read TGCAGCGTTACCGGTCAGGGGATCTACACTGAAGCTTTCTTT. Amino acid sequence: CSVTGQGIYTEAFF.

The chain recombines TRBV29-1 with TRBJ2-1; D might be TRBD2 (6 bases). V shed 4 bases and J shed 6 bases, with 19 bases lying between them. The germline V gene has CDR1 SQVTM and CDR2 ANQGSEA. The CDR3 has 15 residues. As DNA, the CDR3 is TGCAGCGTTGTCATCGGAGGGACGTATGGCAATGAGCAGTTCTTC. This gives the protein CSVVIGGTYGNEQFF.

The chain combines TRBV18 with TRBJ2-1; D remains unclear. Germline V lookup: CDR1 KGHSH, CDR2 LQKENI. V was pared by 2 bases and J by 10 bases, with 15 bases between. The CDR3 is made up of 14 amino acids. The CDR3 spells CASSPNHPALEQFF. Written as DNA, the CDR3 is TGTGCCAGCTCACCAAACCACCCAGCGCTCGAGCAGTTCTTC.

The chain employs TRBV9 and TRBJ2-1, with 11 positions matching TRBD2. Per the germline V gene, CDR1 is SGDLS and CDR2 is YYNGEE. The CDR3 contains 15 residues. The V segment lost 4 bases and the J segment 5 bases; nucleotides outside the gene matches: 5. This chain's CDR3 is CASSFIAGGNNEQFF. Here the CDR3 DNA reads TGTGCCAGCAGCTTTATAGCGGGGGGGAACAATGAGCAGTTCTTC. Combining the CDR3 with reference TRBV9 and TRBJ2-1 gives the whole variable domain DSGVTQTPKHLITATGQRVTLRCSPRSGDLSVYWYQQSLDQGLQFLIQYYNGEERAKGNILERFSAQQFPDLHSELNLSSLELGDSALYFCASSFIAGGNNEQFFGPGTRLTVL.

The CDR3 is CASSPRQEPYNEQFF. The DNA for the CDR3 is TGCGCCAGCAGCCCGCGACAGGAGCCCTACAATGAGCAGTTCTTC. The chain links TRBV5-1 to TRBJ2-1, with a weak D call TRBD1 (6 bases). Trimming removed 4 bases from V and 2 bases from J, with 13 bases in between. The CDR3 loop spans 15 amino acids. Looked up from germline, CDR1 is SGHRS and CDR2 is YFSETQ.

This rearrangement joins TRBV6-1 to TRBJ1-5; no definite D call. CDR3 length equals 17 residues. V was trimmed by 0 bases and J by 2 bases, leaving 14 bases between them. CDR1 and CDR2 from the germline V gene are MNHNS and SASEGT. Written as DNA, the CDR3 is TGTGCCAGCAGTGAAGCCAAGGGAGTAGTCGGCAATCAGCCCCAGCATTTT. Protein product: CASSEAKGVVGNQPQHF.

V is TRBV10-2 and J is TRBJ1-4, with a weak D call TRBD1 (5 bases). Trimming cost V 4 bases and J 4 bases, with 10 bases left between them. The CDR3 spans 14 residues. Germline values: CDR1 WSHSY, CDR2 SAAADI. CDR3 nucleotide sequence: TGCGCCAGCAGTGCAGGGAGGGGTAATGAAAAACTGTTTTTT. Translation gives CASSAGRGNEKLFF.

J is TRBJ2-5 and V is TRBV18; 8 nucleotides agree with TRBD1. The CDR3 contains 14 residues. V shed 8 bases, J shed 3 bases, and the junction held 8 bases outside the gene matches. CDR1 and CDR2 (germline): KGHSH, LQKENI. CDR3: CASLGTGPEETQYF. Written as DNA, the CDR3 is TGTGCCAGCCTTGGGACAGGTCCAGAAGAGACCCAGTACTTC.

J is TRBJ2-7 and V is TRBV18, with a possible D match to TRBD2 (6 bases). From germline, CDR1 is KGHSH and CDR2 LQKENI. The CDR3 loop spans 16 amino acids. V was cut by 2 bases and J by 5 bases, with 19 bases left in between. The CDR3, as DNA: TGTGCCAGCTCACCAGCAGCTGGGAGGCGAGGCAACGAGCAGTACTTC. It is translated as CASSPAAGRRGNEQYF.

The table lists this clone with a few counts. The CDR3 spells CASSEGLAGGHPRYF. CDR3 sequence (DNA): TGTGCCAGCAGTGAAGGGCTAGCGGGGGGCCACCCCCGGTACTTC. The gene calls are TRBV6-1 and TRBJ2-7; 11 bases are shared with TRBD2. This CDR3 region has 15 residues. V gave up 1 base and J gave up 12 bases; unmatched junction bases: 11. The germline V gene encodes CDR1 MNHNS and CDR2 SASEGT.

The V and J genes are TRBV7-2 and TRBJ2-1, with 8 bases identical to TRBD2. Germline CDR1 is SGHTA and CDR2 is FQGNSA. Trimming removed 1 base from V and 2 bases from J; junction bases left unmatched: 7. The CDR3 runs to 17 residues. This chain's CDR3 is CASSLDYTSGAYNEQFF. DNA of the CDR3: TGTGCCAGCAGCTTAGATTATACTAGCGGAGCCTACAATGAGCAGTTCTTC.

V is TRBV19 and J is TRBJ2-1; D perhaps matches TRBD1 (6 bases). Germline V gives CDR1 LNHDA, CDR2 SQIVND (reference sequence). This CDR3 is built from 14 residues. V shed 8 bases and J shed 7 bases, with 18 bases lying between them. The CDR3: CASANGDTKNEQFF. In DNA, the CDR3 is TGTGCCAGTGCTAATGGGGACACCAAAAATGAGCAGTTCTTC.

The chain uses TRBV20-1 and TRBJ2-2, with TRBD2 matching over 8 bases. The CDR3 runs to 16 residues. Trimming removed 3 bases from V and 0 bases from J; junction bases left unmatched: 6. Per germline, CDR1 DFQATT and CDR2 SNEGSKA (reference sequence). This CDR3 is CSASQAGAANTGELFF. CDR3 nucleotides: TGCAGTGCTAGTCAAGCGGGAGCCGCGAACACCGGGGAGCTGTTTTTT.

This clone was observed a handful of times. The chain links TRBV6-6 to TRBJ2-7; the match to TRBD2 covers 11 bases. Germline-derived CDR1 and CDR2 are MNHNY and SVGAGI (reference sequence). Trimming took 2 bases from V and 4 from J; bases not matched to a gene: 4. This CDR3 region has 15 residues. This CDR3 is CASSYGVAGGYEQYF. The CDR3 bases are TGTGCCAGCAGTTACGGGGTAGCGGGAGGGTACGAGCAGTACTTC.

This chain connects TRBV29-1 to TRBJ2-2; D might be TRBD1 (5 bases). The CDR3 is 12 amino acids. V was cut by 5 bases and J by 1 base, with 5 bases left in between. Germline V CDR1 and CDR2: SQVTM, ANQGSEA. This chain's CDR3 is CSVQGNTGELFF. The CDR3, as DNA: TGCAGCGTTCAGGGGAACACCGGGGAGCTGTTTTTT.

This chain connects TRBV5-6 to TRBJ2-4; D is perhaps TRBD2 (6 bases). Germline V gene lookup returns CDR1 SGHDT and CDR2 YYEEEE. Trimming left V 4 bases short and J 5 bases short, with 25 bases between. CDR3 length equals 18 residues. The CDR3 sequence is CASSRQGPLGRRENIQYF. The CDR3 nucleotides are TGTGCCAGCAGCCGCCAAGGTCCCTTGGGGAGGCGAGAAAACATTCAGTACTTC.

The J gene is TRBJ1-2, the V gene TRBV5-5, with 9 bases aligning to TRBD1. V was clipped by 3 bases and J by 1 base; unmatched bases: 10. The CDR3 is 17 amino acids. CDR1 is SGHKS, CDR2 YYEKEE, per germline (reference sequence). CDR3 DNA: TGTGCCAGCAGCTCCCCACAGGGGGCCTTTTTTAACTATGGCTACACCTTC. It translates to CASSSPQGAFFNYGYTF.

The chain joins TRBV18 to TRBJ2-5, with 11 bases identical to TRBD2. Germline-derived CDR1 and CDR2 are KGHSH and LQKENI. V lost 6 bases to trimming and J lost 1 base; unmatched junction nucleotides: 4. This CDR3 is built from 15 residues. CDR3 DNA: TGTGCCAGCTCCCTAGCGGGGGGCCCCCAAGAGACCCAGTACTTC. Its translation is CASSLAGGPQETQYF.

This chain links TRBV3-1 (or the pseudogene TRBV3-2) with TRBJ2-7; TRBD2 matches at 7 bases. This CDR3 has 14 amino acids. Germline V gene lookup returns CDR1 LGHDT and CDR2 YNNKEL (reference sequence). The V gene end was trimmed by 0 bases and the J gene end by 8 bases; junction bases not matched to a gene: 7. The CDR3 region is CASSQDPGGLKQYF. The DNA of the CDR3 is TGTGCCAGCAGCCAAGATCCGGGGGGACTAAAGCAGTACTTC.

V is TRBV5-1 and J is TRBJ2-5; 11 bases are a match to TRBD2. The CDR3 length is 16 residues. Per the germline V gene, CDR1 is SGHRS and CDR2 is YFSETQ. V shed 3 bases, J shed 4 bases, and the junction held 8 bases outside the gene matches. The CDR3 spells CASSYLLAGVGETQYF. DNA of the CDR3: TGCGCCAGCAGCTACCTACTAGCGGGAGTGGGAGAGACCCAGTACTTC.

In its sample, this clone was seen once. This chain connects TRBV6-1 to TRBJ1-4; 9 bases line up with TRBD1. V lost 3 bases to trimming and J lost 5 bases; unmatched junction nucleotides: 4. The CDR3 runs to 15 residues. Germline V CDR1 and CDR2: MNHNS, SASEGT. CDR3 in DNA: TGTGCCAGCAGTGAGCCGGGACAGGGAAATGAAAAACTGTTTTTT. Amino acid sequence: CASSEPGQGNEKLFF.